This section outlines one TCR beta chain sequence together with its context. The antigen remains undetermined. The data originate from a study of cytomegalovirus exposure and HLA in healthy donors. Across the whole study: Later analysis reported that the approximately 120 validation repertoires shared the platform of the 600 to 750 first-cohort repertoires. Study-wide results and caveats: Confirmation in vitro established that three CMV-associated chains were specific for CMV antigens.

The V and J ends lost 2 bases and 8 bases, in that order; junction bases with no gene match: 5. CDR3 size: 12 residues. Germline V CDR1 and CDR2: GTSNPN, SVGIG (reference sequence). Clones were sequenced by immunoSEQ multiplex PCR, and TCRdb holds only the in-frame ones, with some missing. The table lists 130,000 or so clones, roughly 87% of them singletons, with over 9% in the top ten. Separation from the roughly 670-subject first cohort characterized the roughly 120-subject validation cohort, to which the donors belonged. Sequenced: PBMCs. The receptor comes from a young woman in good health and CMV-seropositive. The chain joins TRBV30 to TRBJ1-2; TRBD1 matches at 7 bases. In nucleotides, the CDR3 is TGTGCCTGGAGTCCCCACAGGGGCGGCTACACCTTC. Its translation is CAWSPHRGGYTF. Drawing the rest from reference TRBV30 and TRBJ1-2, the complete variable domain is SQTIHQWPATLVQPVGSPLSLECTVEGTSNPNLYWYRQAAGRGLQLLFYSVGIGQISSEVPQNLSASRPQDRQFILSSKKLLLSDSGFYLCAWSPHRGGYTFGSGTRLTVV.